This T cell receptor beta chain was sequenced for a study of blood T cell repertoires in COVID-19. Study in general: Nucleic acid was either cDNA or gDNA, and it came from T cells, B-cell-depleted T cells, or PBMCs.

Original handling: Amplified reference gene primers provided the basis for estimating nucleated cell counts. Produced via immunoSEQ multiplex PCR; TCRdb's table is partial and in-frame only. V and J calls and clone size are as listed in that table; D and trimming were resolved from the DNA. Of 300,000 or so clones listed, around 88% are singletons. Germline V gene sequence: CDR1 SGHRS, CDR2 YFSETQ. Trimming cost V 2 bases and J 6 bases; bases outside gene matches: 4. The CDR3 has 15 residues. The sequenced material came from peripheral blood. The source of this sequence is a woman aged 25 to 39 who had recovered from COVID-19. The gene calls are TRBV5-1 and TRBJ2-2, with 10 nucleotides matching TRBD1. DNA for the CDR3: TGCGCCAGCAGCTTATCCGGGACAGGGGCCGGGGAGCTGTTTTTT. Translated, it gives CASSLSGTGAGELFF.